These 28 T cell receptor beta chains were sequenced from one sample in a study of shared clonotypes between healthy human individuals. It was CD45RO-negative cells, positively selected for CCR7, that made up naive CD8 cells, with terminally differentiated effector memory CD45RA+ cells excluded. Only in-frame clones appear in the TCRdb table, and some are missing; sequencing was by immunoSEQ multiplex PCR. Of about 2.1 million clones in the sample, approximately 94% were seen once. Sequenced material: naive CD8+ T cells from PBMCs. These receptor sequences come from a young man in good health. Some clones in this sample may be carry-over from other donors' samples.

The CDR3 is CAISEFGTSPAGELFF. Written as DNA, the CDR3 is TGTGCCATCAGTGAGTTTGGGACCTCCCCGGCCGGGGAGCTGTTTTTT. The rearrangement joins TRBV10-3 to TRBJ2-2; D could derive from TRBD1 or TRBD2 (5 bases each). Germline lookup yields CDR1 ENHRY and CDR2 SYGVKD. The CDR3 runs to 16 residues. V was pared by 1 base and J by 6 bases, with 15 bases between.

On this clone: Different DNA sequences within this sample yield the same CDR3. The chain couples TRBV9 to TRBJ1-2; D call uncertain. Germline V gene sequence: CDR1 SGDLS, CDR2 YYNGEE. The CDR3 contains 10 residues. Trimming cost V 3 bases and J 4 bases, with 1 base left between them. Here the CDR3 reads CASSGYGYTF. The CDR3 bases are TGTGCCAGCAGCGGCTATGGCTACACCTTC.

This chain connects TRBV30 to TRBJ2-7; D gene ambiguous. Germline values: CDR1 GTSNPN, CDR2 SVGIG (reference sequence). The CDR3 spans 11 residues. Deletions cut 3 bases from V and 4 bases from J, with 7 bases between. The CDR3 sequence: CAWRKGYEQYF. CDR3 nucleotide sequence: TGTGCCTGGAGAAAGGGTTACGAGCAGTACTTC.

V and J are TRBV4-3 and TRBJ2-1, with D possibly being TRBD1 (5 bases). CDR3 length equals 15 residues. V was shortened by 0 bases and J by 1 base, with 7 bases between the two germline ends. CDR1 and CDR2 from the germline V gene are LGHNA and YSLEER. This chain's CDR3 is CASSQDRQSYNEQFF. CDR3 bases: TGCGCCAGCAGCCAAGATAGACAGTCCTACAATGAGCAGTTCTTC.

V gene TRBV9 combines with J gene TRBJ2-7; 13 nucleotides agree with TRBD2. The J segment lost 6 bases and the V segment lost 0 bases, leaving 3 bases of the junction unmatched. The germline V gene has CDR1 SGDLS and CDR2 YYNGEE. This CDR3 has 15 amino acids. Written as DNA, the CDR3 is TGTGCCAGCAGCGTAGCCGGGACTAGCGGGACCGAGCAGTACTTC. It is translated as CASSVAGTSGTEQYF.

This chain connects TRBV9 to TRBJ1-2; 9 nucleotides align to TRBD1. Germline assignment: CDR1 SGDLS and CDR2 YYNGEE. V shed 3 bases and J 5 bases; nucleotides not matched to a gene: 14. CDR3 size: 17 residues. The CDR3 region is CASSAPPSQGALYGYTF. CDR3 in DNA: TGTGCCAGCAGCGCCCCCCCCTCACAGGGGGCTCTTTATGGCTACACCTTC. Combining the CDR3 with reference TRBV9 and TRBJ1-2 gives the whole variable domain DSGVTQTPKHLITATGQRVTLRCSPRSGDLSVYWYQQSLDQGLQFLIQYYNGEERAKGNILERFSAQQFPDLHSELNLSSLELGDSALYFCASSAPPSQGALYGYTFGSGTRLTVV.

The gene calls are TRBV27 and TRBJ1-2; 8 bases fit TRBD1. Germline V lookup: CDR1 MNHEY, CDR2 SMNVEV (reference sequence). V was clipped by 1 base and J by 1 base; unmatched bases: 8. There are 17 residues in the CDR3. The CDR3 DNA reads as TGTGCCAGCAGTTTATTAGGACAGGGCCGACTTAACTATGGCTACACCTTC. Protein product: CASSLLGQGRLNYGYTF.

The chain carries TRBV2 and TRBJ2-1; D perhaps matches TRBD2 (6 bases). The V end lost 6 bases, the J end lost 0 bases, and 12 bases lay between the germline ends. Per the germline V gene, CDR1 is SNHLY and CDR2 is FYNNEI. The CDR3 extends over 15 amino acids. Written as DNA, the CDR3 is TGTGCCAGCAGGGGACTTCAGAGCTCCTACAATGAGCAGTTCTTC. It specifies CASRGLQSSYNEQFF.

V and J are TRBV7-9 and TRBJ2-5, with 12 bases matching TRBD1. Germline V gene sequence: CDR1 SEHNR, CDR2 FQNEAQ (reference sequence). The CDR3 spans 16 residues. The junction had 7 bases not matched to a gene; V was cut back by 4 bases and J by 4 bases. The CDR3 is CASSSNRDRGPETQYF. CDR3 DNA sequence: TGTGCCAGCAGCTCCAACCGGGACAGGGGGCCAGAGACCCAGTACTTC.

The chain couples TRBV4-1 to TRBJ2-2; maybe TRBD1 (6 bases). V was clipped by 6 bases and J by 0 bases, with 14 bases between them. CDR3 length equals 16 residues. The V gene's germline CDR1 is MGHRA and CDR2 YSYEKL. In DNA, the CDR3 is TGCGCCAGCAGTCCGAGACAGGCCGCGAACACCGGGGAGCTGTTTTTT. Amino acids: CASSPRQAANTGELFF.

The chain uses TRBV6-1 and TRBJ2-5; perhaps TRBD2 as D (5 bases). CDR1 MNHNS and CDR2 SASEGT come from the germline V gene. This CDR3 spans 11 amino acids. V lost 3 bases to trimming and J lost 9 bases, with 8 bases between them. Here the CDR3 DNA reads TGTGCCAGCAGTGATGGACTGGCCCAGTACTTC. It is translated as CASSDGLAQYF.

The rearrangement uses TRBV11-2 and TRBJ1-1; no reliable D call. CDR3 length equals 12 residues. V was trimmed by 7 bases and J by 11 bases, leaving 17 bases between them. Germline assignment: CDR1 SGHAT and CDR2 FQNNGV. Written as DNA, the CDR3 is TGTGCCAGCACCCCGGGTGGGATATTGGCTTTCTTT. Its translation: CASTPGGILAFF. The entire variable domain, with the rest obtained from reference TRBV11-2 and TRBJ1-1, is as follows: EAGVAQSPRYKIIEKRQSVAFWCNPISGHATLYWYQQILGQGPKLLIQFQNNGVVDDSQLPKDRFSAERLKGVDSTLKIQPAKLEDSAVYLCASTPGGILAFFGQGTRLTVV.

The chain links TRBV9 to TRBJ2-3, with 11 positions matching TRBD2. J was trimmed by 2 bases and V by 0 bases; bases with no gene match: 2. CDR1 SGDLS and CDR2 YYNGEE come from the germline V gene. The CDR3 loop spans 16 amino acids. In nucleotides, the CDR3 is TGTGCCAGCAGCGTAGCGACTAGCGGGAACACAGATACGCAGTATTTT. As protein: CASSVATSGNTDTQYF.

The CDR3 sequence is CARYRDTGELFF. DNA for the CDR3: TGTGCCAGGTACAGGGACACCGGGGAGCTGTTTTTT. This chain links TRBV2 with TRBJ2-2, with D possibly matching TRBD1 (6 bases). The CDR3 is made up of 12 amino acids. The V gene's germline CDR1 is SNHLY and CDR2 FYNNEI. V lost 9 bases to trimming and J lost 3 bases, with 8 bases between them.

This sequence joins TRBV6-6 and TRBJ1-1; 7 positions agree with TRBD1. This CDR3 is 14 amino acids long. After removal of 6 bases from V and 0 bases from J, the junction contained 4 bases not matched to a gene. CDR1 and CDR2 (germline): MNHNY, SVGAGI (reference sequence). CDR3 in DNA: TGTGCCAGCAGCCCGGGACAGCTGAACACTGAAGCTTTCTTT. It specifies CASSPGQLNTEAFF.

With regard to this clone: Other nucleotide sequences in the sample specify the same CDR3. The chain uses TRBV19 and TRBJ1-4; D gene ambiguous. This CDR3 is built from 15 residues. V lost 5 bases, J lost 0 bases, and 10 bases lay in between. Germline loops: CDR1 LNHDA, CDR2 SQIVND (reference sequence). CDR3 nucleotide sequence: TGTGCCAGTAGTCCACGGACTACAACTAATGAAAAACTGTTTTTT. It codes for CASSPRTTTNEKLFF.

The chain uses TRBV9 and TRBJ1-4; TRBD1 might be the D (5 bases). Germline CDR1 SGDLS, CDR2 YYNGEE. Trimming took off 3 bases at V and 0 bases at J, with 12 bases between the two ends. This CDR3 comprises 16 residues. CDR3 sequence reads: CASSASAGATNEKLFF. CDR3 nucleotide sequence: TGTGCCAGCAGCGCCTCGGCGGGGGCAACTAATGAAAAACTGTTTTTT.

V and J are TRBV23-1 and TRBJ2-2; 10 bases agree with TRBD1. TRBV23-1 is assigned to the ORF class and has an uncertain function. This CDR3 has 18 amino acids. The V and J ends lost 3 bases and 5 bases, in that order; junction bases with no gene match: 12. The CDR3 loop reads CASSQGVRQGAFTGELFF. The CDR3 DNA sequence: TGCGCCAGCAGTCAGGGGGTCCGACAGGGGGCTTTTACCGGGGAGCTGTTTTTT.

This sequence joins TRBV12-5 and TRBJ2-5, with TRBD1 identical over 8 bases. The V gene end was trimmed by 6 bases and the J gene end by 5 bases; junction bases not matched to a gene: 8. Per germline, CDR1 LGHNT and CDR2 FRNRAP. The CDR3 totals 14 residues. The CDR3, as DNA: TGTGCTAGTGGGTCCCAAGGGGACAGGGAGACCCAGTACTTC. It is translated as CASGSQGDRETQYF. Full variable domain (rest looked up from reference TRBV12-5 and TRBJ2-5): DARVTQTPRHKVTEMGQEVTMRCQPILGHNTVFWYRQTMMQGLELLAYFRNRAPLDDSGMPKDRFSAEMPDATLATLKIQPSEPRDSAVYFCASGSQGDRETQYFGPGTRLLVL.

The chain has TRBV4-2 and TRBJ2-7; the D gene could be TRBD1 or TRBD2 (5 bases each). The CDR3 has 14 residues. Germline CDR1 and CDR2: LGHNA and YNFKEQ. Trimming pared 5 bases from V and 2 bases from J, leaving 13 bases between. The CDR3 bases are TGTGCCAGCAGCGTCGGGACGGATACCTACGAGCAGTACTTC. Protein: CASSVGTDTYEQYF.

The chain couples TRBV29-1 to TRBJ2-7, with 9 nucleotides matching TRBD1. This CDR3 is built from 14 residues. CDR1 and CDR2 from the germline V gene are SQVTM and ANQGSEA. V was pared by 5 bases and J by 3 bases, with 8 bases of the junction left unmatched. CDR3 sequence: CSVHSGTGNYEQYF. Written as DNA, the CDR3 is TGCAGCGTTCACTCCGGGACAGGGAACTACGAGCAGTACTTC.

Note on this clone: This sample also contains other DNA sequences that code for the same CDR3. The chain has TRBV10-2 and TRBJ2-3, with D unresolved. The CDR3 has 14 residues. Germline CDR1 is WSHSY and CDR2 is SAAADI. Trimming removed 0 bases at V and 6 bases at J, with 10 bases between. CDR3 amino acids: CASSESGGLDTQYF. The CDR3 bases are TGCGCCAGCAGTGAGTCGGGTGGATTGGATACGCAGTATTTT.

For the CDR3, the DNA is TGTGCCAGCAGCGTAGACCAGGGTAGAAATCAGCCCCAGCATTTT. Protein product: CASSVDQGRNQPQHF. The rearrangement joins TRBV9 to TRBJ1-5, with D possibly being TRBD1 (5 bases). This CDR3 contains 15 residues. CDR1 SGDLS and CDR2 YYNGEE come from the germline V gene. V lost 0 bases, J lost 4 bases, and 11 bases lay in between.

The chain recombines TRBV7-9 with TRBJ1-3; the D is unclear. The CDR3 length is 13 residues. Between the trimmed V and J ends, which lost 1 base and 8 bases, there was a span of 9 bases. CDR1 is SEHNR and CDR2 is FQNEAQ in the germline V gene (reference sequence). In DNA, the CDR3 is TGTGCCAGCAGCTTAGTTTTATGGGACACCATATATTTT. Its protein is CASSLVLWDTIYF. Combining the CDR3 with reference TRBV7-9 and TRBJ1-3 gives the whole variable domain DTGVSQNPRHKITKRGQNVTFRCDPISEHNRLYWYRQTLGQGPEFLTYFQNEAQLEKSRLLSDRFSAERPKGSFSTLEIQRTEQGDSAMYLCASSLVLWDTIYFGEGSWLTVV.

The rearrangement joins TRBV28 to TRBJ1-1; 7 nucleotides agree with TRBD1. Germline-derived CDR1 and CDR2 are MDHEN and SYDVKM. This CDR3 is built from 17 residues. The V gene end was trimmed by 5 bases and the J gene end by 0 bases; junction bases not matched to a gene: 12. CDR3: CASSLEDRPHLNTEAFF. In DNA form, the CDR3 reads TGTGCCAGCAGTCTCGAGGACAGGCCGCACTTGAACACTGAAGCTTTCTTT.

V and J are TRBV29-1 and TRBJ2-2, with D possibly TRBD1 on 5 matching bases. Per the germline V gene, CDR1 is SQVTM and CDR2 is ANQGSEA. The CDR3 has 14 residues. V lost 6 bases, J lost 0 bases, and 11 bases lay in between. The CDR3 DNA is TGCAGCGTCCCGGTGGGGCCGAACACCGGGGAGCTGTTTTTT. Amino acids: CSVPVGPNTGELFF.

This sequence joins TRBV9 and TRBJ2-1; TRBD2 matches at 11 bases. The CDR3 runs 17 residues. V was clipped by 4 bases and J by 3 bases; unmatched bases: 9. The germline CDR1 and CDR2 sequences are SGDLS and YYNGEE. CDR3 region: CASSPLGLAGDYNEQFF. Here the CDR3 DNA reads TGTGCCAGCAGCCCCCTAGGACTAGCGGGCGACTACAATGAGCAGTTCTTC.

The chain has TRBV29-1 and TRBJ1-2, with TRBD1 matching over 7 bases. The CDR3 has 12 residues. Looked up from germline, CDR1 is SQVTM and CDR2 is ANQGSEA. V was clipped by 7 bases and J by 8 bases; unmatched bases: 10. Here the CDR3 reads CSASGGPQGYTF. Written as DNA, the CDR3 is TGCAGCGCATCAGGGGGACCTCAAGGCTACACCTTC.